This T cell receptor (beta chain) originates from a study of metastatic and nonmetastatic thyroid tumors. The CDR3 sequence is 19 residues long. Trimming pared 0 bases from V and 0 bases from J, leaving 17 bases between. The V gene's germline CDR1 is LGHNT and CDR2 FRNRAP. Until they underwent thyroid surgery, no patient had received any treatment. Via MiXCR, TCRdb re-called the PCR reads. Of approximately 20,000 clones listed, approximately 29% are singletons. The chain recombines TRBV12-5 with TRBJ1-4; D remains unclear. The clonotype was recovered from a female donor with papillary thyroid cancer or a benign thyroid nodule (not recorded which). Some clones in this sample may be carry-over from other donors' samples. Material: adjacent normal tissue. CDR3 DNA: TGTGCTAGTGGTTTGGTACCAGATGTTACACATCCAACTAATGAAAAACTGTTTTTT. Translated: CASGLVPDVTHPTNEKLFF.